Listed here are 11 T cell receptor beta chains from one sample, sequenced in a study of blood T cell repertoires in COVID-19 (dated by TCRdb to the early 2020s). Library construction relied on the immunoSEQ multiplex PCR assay. TCRdb's version of the immuneACCESS table is confined to in-frame rearrangements and falls short of the full clone set. An unresolved V gene accounts for under half of the shortfall where checked; the remainder is of unknown origin. Within this sample are 130,000 to 150,000 clones, with about nine tenths of them counted one time only. The ten top clones hold roughly 10% of the sample. The material sequenced was PBMCs or T cells enriched from blood (not recorded which). All receptors derive from a man in his 60s who had recovered from COVID-19.

The chain links TRBV5-4 to TRBJ2-7, with TRBD1 identical over 8 bases. The CDR3 has 12 residues. Looked up from germline, CDR1 is SGHNT and CDR2 is YYREEE (reference sequence). V shed 4 bases, J shed 8 bases, and the junction held 5 bases outside the gene matches. The CDR3 loop is CASSADRAKQYF. CDR3 bases: TGTGCCAGCAGCGCGGACAGGGCAAAGCAGTACTTC.

This chain links TRBV7-9 with TRBJ2-7; D may be TRBD2 (6 bases). Germline-derived CDR1 and CDR2 are SEHNR and FQNEAQ (reference sequence). This CDR3 comprises 14 residues. Trimming removed 2 bases from V and 5 bases from J, with 13 bases in between. The CDR3 protein is CASSLSGVFHEQYF. CDR3 coding DNA: TGTGCCAGCAGCTTATCGGGAGTGTTCCACGAGCAGTACTTC.

This sequence joins TRBV5-1 and TRBJ2-2; 7 positions agree with TRBD1. V lost 4 bases and J lost 3; bases outside the gene matches: 3. The V gene's germline CDR1 is SGHRS and CDR2 YFSETQ. This CDR3 comprises 14 residues. Written as DNA, the CDR3 is TGCGCCAGCAGCAGACAGGGCTACACCGGGGAGCTGTTTTTT. Translating gives CASSRQGYTGELFF.

As for this clone: The junction differs from germline at one of its ends, possibly a read error. The CDR3 loop reads CASRLAGANEQFF. The CDR3 nucleotides read TGTGCCAGCAGATTAGCGGGGGCCAATGAGCAGTTCTTC. The V call is TRBV7-2, the J call TRBJ2-1; 9 positions match TRBD2. This CDR3 has 13 residues. In germline, CDR1 is SGHTA, CDR2 FQGNSA. Drawing the rest from reference TRBV7-2 and TRBJ2-1, the complete variable domain is GAGVSQSPSNKVTEKGKDVELRCDPISGHTALYWYRQSLGQGLEFLIYFQGNSAPDKSGLPSDRFSAERTGGSVSTLTIQRTQQEDSAVYLCASRLAGANEQFFGPGTRLTVL.

V is TRBV28 and J is TRBJ1-3, with a tentative D call TRBD1 (6 bases). V was clipped by 5 bases and J by 3 bases, with 20 bases between them. The CDR3 extends over 17 amino acids. The germline gives CDR1 MDHEN, CDR2 SYDVKM. CDR3 bases: TGTGCCAGCAGTCCCCTAGACAGGTCAGGGAGTGGAAACACCATATATTTT. The encoded protein is CASSPLDRSGSGNTIYF.

The V call is TRBV5-1, the J call TRBJ2-2; no firm D call. This CDR3 is built from 14 residues. The V end lost 7 bases, the J end lost 0 bases, and 10 bases lay between the germline ends. The germline gives CDR1 SGHRS, CDR2 YFSETQ. The CDR3 loop is CASRQVPNTGELFF. The CDR3 coding sequence is TGCGCCAGCCGTCAGGTACCGAACACCGGGGAGCTGTTTTTT.

The chain combines TRBV6-6 with TRBJ2-2; TRBD1 might be the D (6 bases). The CDR3 contains 14 residues. Germline values: CDR1 MNHNY, CDR2 SVGAGI (reference sequence). Trimming took 5 bases from V and 2 from J, leaving 9 bases between them. CDR3 sequence reads: CASSRTVNTGELFF. The CDR3 nucleotides read TGTGCCAGCAGTAGGACAGTAAACACCGGGGAGCTGTTTTTT.

The V call is TRBV12-3 or TRBV12-4, the J call TRBJ1-1; D unclear. CDR3 size: 12 residues. Trimming cost V 7 bases and J 6 bases, with 12 bases left between them. The CDR3 protein is CASTLLGAEAFF. The CDR3 nucleotides read TGTGCCAGCACCTTGTTGGGAGCTGAAGCTTTCTTT.

The chain carries TRBV11-2 and TRBJ2-1; D not resolved. V dropped 4 bases and J dropped 7 bases, with 5 bases sitting between them. This CDR3 is built from 11 residues. The germline V gene has CDR1 SGHAT and CDR2 FQNNGV. CDR3 DNA sequence: TGTGCCAGCAGCTCGCGTAATGAGCAGTTCTTC. Amino acids: CASSSRNEQFF.

The chain combines TRBV25-1 with TRBJ2-7; 10 nucleotides align to TRBD1. The germline CDR1 and CDR2 sequences are MGHDK and SYGVNS. V dropped 4 bases and J dropped 7; count of bases not matched to a gene: 10. This CDR3 has 15 amino acids. This chain's CDR3 is CASSVPDRGLPEQYF. The CDR3 DNA reads TGTGCCAGCAGTGTCCCCGACAGGGGGCTTCCTGAGCAGTACTTC.

The genes are TRBV19 and TRBJ2-7; the D gene is possibly TRBD1 (6 bases). CDR1 is LNHDA, CDR2 SQIVND, per germline (reference sequence). CDR3 length: 14 residues. V was clipped by 6 bases and J by 2 bases, with 14 bases between them. The CDR3 region is CASRIASGAYEQYF. CDR3 DNA: TGTGCCAGTAGAATCGCTTCAGGGGCCTACGAGCAGTACTTC.